This T cell receptor (beta chain) is drawn from a study of blood T cell repertoires in COVID-19. Original analysis: Nucleated cell counts were estimated from reference gene primer amplification. TCRdb's copy holds only in-frame clones and misses some; the assay was immunoSEQ multiplex PCR. V and J calls and clone size are as listed in that table; D and trimming were resolved from the DNA. The repertoire has 110,000 to 150,000 clones, 88% of them found once; the top ten carry around 1.9%. The CDR3 covers 17 residues. CDR1 MNHNS and CDR2 SASEGT come from the germline V gene. J lost 5 bases, V lost 2 bases, and 8 bases had no gene match.

Sample: peripheral blood. This TCR was recovered from a man aged 65 to 79 with acute or convalescent COVID-19. This chain connects TRBV6-1 to TRBJ2-1; the match to TRBD2 covers 11 bases. The CDR3 spells CASSERLAGLGDNEQFF. In nucleotides, the CDR3 is TGTGCCAGCAGTGAAAGACTAGCGGGACTGGGGGACAATGAGCAGTTCTTC.